This T cell receptor (beta chain) was recorded in a study of cytomegalovirus exposure and HLA in healthy donors. Broader study findings: Several of the most significant clusters appeared, in a later analysis, to be linked to common viral pathogens. Versus the roughly 700-donor mean, an Asian-associated ancestry cluster reportedly showed fewer N-insertions in a later analysis.

This clone was found many times. Its antigen is currently unknown. PCR primers comprised 60 Vbeta and 13 Jbeta primers. Clones were sequenced by immunoSEQ multiplex PCR, and TCRdb holds only the in-frame ones, with some missing. The sample records roughly 100,000 clones, about 80% being singletons. This CDR3 is 14 amino acids long. Germline CDR1 is MDHEN and CDR2 is SYDVKM. The ends were cut back, 7 bases at V and 7 bases at J, with 19 bases in the middle. This TCR was recovered from a man aged 60-69 years in good health and CMV-seropositive. The sequencing sample was made of PBMCs. V gene TRBV28 combines with J gene TRBJ1-1; D remains ambiguous. The CDR3 loop reads CASTAQRRRLEAFF. The CDR3 bases are TGTGCCAGCACCGCTCAGAGGCGGAGACTTGAAGCTTTCTTT. Based on the CDR3 plus reference TRBV28 and TRBJ1-1, the full variable domain is DVKVTQSSRYLVKRTGEKVFLECVQDMDHENMFWYRQDPGLGLRLIYFSYDVKMKEKGDIPEGYSVSREKKERFSLILESASTNQTSMYLCASTAQRRRLEAFFGQGTRLTVV.